This T cell receptor beta chain was sequenced in a study of T cell responses to AZD1222 COVID-19 vaccine. Germline V gives CDR1 SGHVS, CDR2 FQNEAQ. The CDR3 sequence is 15 residues long. The V and J ends lost 7 bases and 4 bases, in that order; junction bases with no gene match: 10. Details on this clone: Its antigen is unknown.

Using immunoSEQ multiplex PCR, the repertoire was profiled, and TCRdb retains in-frame clones only, with some absent. The table lists roughly 98,000 clones, roughly 80% of them singletons. Study results and caveats: When two AZD1222 doses had been given, Spike-specific TCR breadth and depth rose.

The sequencing used peripheral blood, collected 28 days after the second AZD1222 dose. The receptor was derived from an adult who received the AZD1222 COVID-19 vaccine. The chain is built from TRBV7-8 and TRBJ2-7; 10 positions agree with TRBD2. The CDR3 nucleotides are TGTGCCAGCACATCCTCTAGCGGGAGTACGTACGAGCAGTACTTC. This sequence encodes CASTSSSGSTYEQYF.